The rows below give T cell receptor beta chains drawn from one sample of a study of monozygotic twins with inflammatory bowel disease. Reprocessing the 5' RACE reads, TCRdb reports a single entry for every CDR3 protein and omits DNA. The sample totals approximately 400,000 distinct CDR3 sequences; its top ten clones hold around 2.4%. The material sequenced was blood. The receptor set was obtained from a human donor with ulcerative colitis or Crohn's disease, or a healthy co-twin of an affected twin (not recorded which). Each CDR3 is given with its conserved first and last residue. Each record gives: V gene, J gene, CDR3 protein.

TRBV12-3/TRBV12-4	TRBJ1-5	CASSPFGQPQHF
TRBV18	TRBJ2-3	CASSPRQGTDTQYF
TRBV10-3	TRBJ2-5	CAISDVGTQYF
TRBV5-1	TRBJ1-2	CASSLGGQGSPDGYTF
TRBV18	TRBJ2-1	CASSPPGRVGDEQFF
TRBV20-1	TRBJ2-7	CSADTGVGSSYEQYF
TRBV6-5	TRBJ1-1	CASSYSKVNTEAFF
TRBV20-1	TRBJ2-6	CSAPISGANVLTF
TRBV7-9	TRBJ2-2	CASIPNWVPGELFF
TRBV5-1	TRBJ1-1	CASSLNGGMNTEAFF
TRBV7-2	TRBJ1-1	CASSFRTGANTEAFF
TRBV29-1	TRBJ2-5	CSGNPQNQETQYF
TRBV28	TRBJ1-5	CASSSHGAAQRPQHF
TRBV6-2/TRBV6-3	TRBJ2-1	CASSLSGQWFF
TRBV20-1	TRBJ2-3	CSARDQGRVTDTQYF
TRBV2	TRBJ2-3	CASSPLGGGLTDTQYF
TRBV7-6	TRBJ1-4	CASSLEGPRQNMGEKLFF
TRBV14	TRBJ2-1	CASSRTSAYNEQFF
TRBV7-9	TRBJ2-7	CASKGLISYEQYF
TRBV5-1	TRBJ1-5	CASSPTGPSNQPQHF